This TCR beta chain emerged from a study of blood T cell repertoires in COVID-19. Study-level background: Donors in the United States, Italy and Spain gave samples during acute or convalescent COVID-19.

Per the original methods: Amplification from reference gene primers served as the basis for estimated nucleated cell counts. Repertoires were generated with immunoSEQ multiplex PCR, while TCRdb's copy carries only in-frame clones and drops some. Clone size and V and J calls were adopted from that table, with D and trimming inferred from the DNA. The sample includes 300,000 to 400,000 clones, approximately 87% of them seen just once. Trimming left V 5 bases short and J 3 bases short, with 16 bases between. The CDR3 extends over 15 amino acids. Per the germline V gene, CDR1 is SGHVS and CDR2 is FNYEAQ.

This sequence joins TRBV7-6 and TRBJ1-1; tentative D call: TRBD1 (6 bases). This sequence originates from a woman between 50 and 59 years old with COVID-19, enrolled during active disease. Material for sequencing was peripheral blood. CDR3 sequence (DNA): TGTGCCAGCAGCCGAGCCGGGACACCCGACACTGAAGCTTTCTTT. It codes for CASSRAGTPDTEAFF.